A single sample is the source of the 10 T cell receptor beta chains below, sequenced in a study of cytomegalovirus exposure and HLA in healthy donors (TCRdb year 2017). The library was generated by the immunoSEQ multiplex PCR assay. This immuneACCESS table, as held by TCRdb, lists in-frame sequences with V and J called but not all clones. Of the missing ones, under half trace to an unresolved V gene in checked studies; the others have no known cause. This sample is represented by tens of thousands of clones; about 93% of them were singletons. The ten most abundant clones make up 2% to 2.5% of the sample. Sequencing was done on a sample of PBMCs. The receptors stem from a man between 18 and 29 years old in good health and CMV-seronegative.

This chain uses TRBV5-1 with TRBJ2-2; weak D call: TRBD1 (6 bases). The germline V and J ends were trimmed by 5 bases and 2 bases, with 13 bases remaining between them. The CDR3 covers 15 residues. From germline, CDR1 is SGHRS and CDR2 YFSETQ. The CDR3 DNA reads TGCGCCAGCAGAGGTGGGGGCGCAAACACCGGGGAGCTGTTTTTT. Protein sequence: CASRGGGANTGELFF.

The rearrangement links TRBV2 to TRBJ1-1; D is possibly TRBD1 (6 bases). The V end lost 5 bases, the J end lost 0 bases, and 16 bases lay between the germline ends. Germline V lookup: CDR1 SNHLY, CDR2 FYNNEI. The CDR3 runs to 16 residues. The CDR3 DNA reads as TGTGCCAGCAGTACCCCATTCGGGGGGCTGAACACTGAAGCTTTCTTT. This sequence encodes CASSTPFGGLNTEAFF. Based on the CDR3 plus reference TRBV2 and TRBJ1-1, the full variable domain is EPEVTQTPSHQVTQMGQEVILRCVPISNHLYFYWYRQILGQKVEFLVSFYNNEISEKSEIFDDQFSVERPDGSNFTLKIRSTKLEDSAMYFCASSTPFGGLNTEAFFGQGTRLTVV.

The chain couples TRBV5-1 to TRBJ1-2, with TRBD1 as a possible D gene (6 bases). CDR3 size: 17 residues. V was clipped by 2 bases and J by 0 bases, with 17 bases between them. Germline CDR1 reads SGHRS; CDR2 reads YFSETQ. CDR3 nucleotides: TGCGCCAGCAGCTTCCGACAGGACTGGACCACTAACTATGGCTACACCTTC. This codes for CASSFRQDWTTNYGYTF. Complete variable domain (other parts from reference TRBV5-1 and TRBJ1-2): KAGVTQTPRYLIKTRGQQVTLSCSPISGHRSVSWYQQTPGQGLQFLFEYFSETQRNKGNFPGRFSGRQFSNSRSEMNVSTLELGDSALYLCASSFRQDWTTNYGYTFGSGTRLTVV.

V is TRBV28 and J is TRBJ2-1; D is uncertain. The CDR3 length is 16 residues. Germline CDR1 and CDR2: MDHEN and SYDVKM. Trimming shortened V by 1 base and J by 2 bases, and 12 bases separated the two germline ends. CDR3 sequence reads: CASSLYVAATYNEQFF. The CDR3 DNA sequence: TGTGCCAGCAGTTTATACGTGGCGGCAACCTACAATGAGCAGTTCTTC.

This clone was detected a few times. V and J are TRBV30 and TRBJ2-1, with D possibly TRBD2 on 6 matching bases. This CDR3 contains 12 residues. Germline CDR1 is GTSNPN and CDR2 is SVGIG (reference sequence). V was shortened by 1 base and J by 15 bases, with 16 bases between the two germline ends. CDR3 DNA: TGTGCCTGGAGTGACGGTAGGGACTCGTCGTTCTTC. It is translated as CAWSDGRDSSFF.

The gene calls are TRBV19 and TRBJ1-2; TRBD1 aligns across 7 bases. The V gene's germline CDR1 is LNHDA and CDR2 SQIVND (reference sequence). The V segment lost 0 bases and the J segment 5 bases; nucleotides outside the gene matches: 6. This CDR3 region has 15 residues. The CDR3 region has the DNA TGTGCCAGTAGTATAGACCACAGGGGAGAGTATGGCTACACCTTC. It specifies CASSIDHRGEYGYTF.

This sequence joins TRBV10-3 and TRBJ2-7; 9 bases map to TRBD2. The V and J ends lost 4 bases and 6 bases, in that order; junction bases with no gene match: 10. The length of the CDR3 is 15 residues. Germline loops: CDR1 ENHRY, CDR2 SYGVKD. Here the CDR3 reads CAISGQWAGGIEQYF. CDR3 sequence (DNA): TGTGCCATCAGTGGCCAATGGGCGGGAGGGATCGAGCAGTACTTC.

The gene calls are TRBV10-3 and TRBJ2-2, with TRBD1 as a possible D gene (6 bases). Trimming took 7 bases from V and 2 from J, leaving 14 bases between them. The CDR3 loop spans 15 amino acids. Germline V gene sequence: CDR1 ENHRY, CDR2 SYGVKD. The CDR3 DNA is TGTGCCATCAACTCCCCGGGACATAACACCGGGGAGCTGTTTTTT. Translating gives CAINSPGHNTGELFF.

The chain recombines TRBV19 with TRBJ1-1; D not resolved. The CDR3 sequence is 17 residues long. Germline V gene data show CDR1 as LNHDA and CDR2 as SQIVND (reference sequence). Trimming cost V 3 bases and J 5 bases, with 22 bases left between them. The CDR3 sequence: CASSILSSGEARTEAFF. The CDR3 DNA follows: TGTGCCAGTAGTATTTTATCCTCTGGGGAGGCGAGGACTGAAGCTTTCTTT.

The chain uses TRBV7-9 and TRBJ1-3, with D perhaps TRBD1 (6 bases). V lost 5 bases to trimming and J lost 0 bases, with 11 bases between them. The length of the CDR3 is 15 residues. Germline CDR1 and CDR2: SEHNR and FQNEAQ (reference sequence). The CDR3 here is CASSIRDNSGNTIYF. In DNA, the CDR3 is TGTGCCAGCAGCATCCGGGACAACTCTGGAAACACCATATATTTT.